This T cell receptor (beta chain) derives from a study of shared clonotypes between healthy human individuals. In the original analysis: From ImmunoSEQ came sequences covering only the junction and carrying no quality scores, so filtering differed. Sequenced by immunoSEQ multiplex PCR; TCRdb stores in-frame clones only, minus some. V and J calls and clone size come straight from that table; D and trimming were deduced from the DNA. The profile shows about 1.5 million clones, roughly 98% of them singletons. This clone was recorded once. Germline loops: CDR1 SNHLY, CDR2 FYNNEI. This CDR3 region has 13 residues. V was clipped by 6 bases and J by 9 bases, with 18 bases between them.

Specimen: naive CD4+ T cells sorted from blood. Subset noted: CD45RA+ positively selected. The sequence came from a man aged 25-45 years in good health. The V call is TRBV2, the J call TRBJ2-7; TRBD1 or TRBD2 may be the D gene (6 bases each). The CDR3 is CASSGGGGPRQYF. The CDR3, as DNA: TGTGCCAGCAGCGGGGGTGGGGGGCCCCGGCAGTACTTC.